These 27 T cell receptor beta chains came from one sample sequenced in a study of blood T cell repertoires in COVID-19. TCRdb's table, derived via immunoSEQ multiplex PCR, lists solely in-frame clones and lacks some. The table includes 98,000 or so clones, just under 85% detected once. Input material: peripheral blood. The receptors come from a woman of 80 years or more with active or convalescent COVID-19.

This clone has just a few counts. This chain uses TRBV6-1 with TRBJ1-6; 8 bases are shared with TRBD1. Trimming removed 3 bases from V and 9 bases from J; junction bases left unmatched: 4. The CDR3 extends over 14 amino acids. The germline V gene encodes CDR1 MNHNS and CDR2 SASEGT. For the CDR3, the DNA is TGTGCCAGCAGTGACAGGGGGCAGGTTTCACCCCTCCACTTT. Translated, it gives CASSDRGQVSPLHF.

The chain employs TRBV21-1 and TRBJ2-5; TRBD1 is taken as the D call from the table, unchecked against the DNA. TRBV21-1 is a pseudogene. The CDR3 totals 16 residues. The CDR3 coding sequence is TGTGCCAGCAGCTTCGCGGACAGTCGTGGGGCCGAGACCCAGTACTTC. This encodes CASSFADSRGAETQYF.

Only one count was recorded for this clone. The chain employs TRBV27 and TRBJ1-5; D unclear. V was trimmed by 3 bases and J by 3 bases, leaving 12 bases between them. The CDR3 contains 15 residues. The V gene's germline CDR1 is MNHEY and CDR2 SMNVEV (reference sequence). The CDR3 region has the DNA TGTGCCAGCAGTTTGATAGGGAGTTTCAATCAGCCCCAGCATTTT. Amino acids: CASSLIGSFNQPQHF.

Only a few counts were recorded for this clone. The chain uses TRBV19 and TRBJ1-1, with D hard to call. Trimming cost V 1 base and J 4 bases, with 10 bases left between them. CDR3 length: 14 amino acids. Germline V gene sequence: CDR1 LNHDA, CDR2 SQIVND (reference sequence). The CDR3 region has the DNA TGTGCCAGTAGTATAGGAAACAAACCCACTGAAGCTTTCTTT. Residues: CASSIGNKPTEAFF.

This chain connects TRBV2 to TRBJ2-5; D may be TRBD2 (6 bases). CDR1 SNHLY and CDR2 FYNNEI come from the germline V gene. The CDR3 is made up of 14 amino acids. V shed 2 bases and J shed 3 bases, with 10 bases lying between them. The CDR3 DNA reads TGTGCCAGCAGTGAACTCGGCGGGAAAGAGACCCAGTACTTC. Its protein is CASSELGGKETQYF.

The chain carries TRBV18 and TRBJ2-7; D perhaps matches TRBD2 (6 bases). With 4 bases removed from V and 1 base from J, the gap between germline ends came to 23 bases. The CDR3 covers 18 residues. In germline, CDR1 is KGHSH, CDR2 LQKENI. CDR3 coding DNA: TGTGCCAGCTCACTCCTAATCCCATCGGGAGTCGTATCCTACGAGCAGTACTTC. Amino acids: CASSLLIPSGVVSYEQYF.

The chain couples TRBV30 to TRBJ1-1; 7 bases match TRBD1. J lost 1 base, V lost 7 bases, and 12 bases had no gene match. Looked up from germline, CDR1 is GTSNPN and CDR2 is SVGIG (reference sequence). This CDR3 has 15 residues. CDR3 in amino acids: CALTRQGWANTEAFF. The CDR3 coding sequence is TGTGCCTTGACACGACAGGGATGGGCGAACACTGAAGCTTTCTTT.

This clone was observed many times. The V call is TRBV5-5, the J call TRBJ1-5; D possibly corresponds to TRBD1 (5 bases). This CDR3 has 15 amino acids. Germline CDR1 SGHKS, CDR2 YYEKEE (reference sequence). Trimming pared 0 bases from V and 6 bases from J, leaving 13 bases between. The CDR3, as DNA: TGTGCCAGCAGCTTGGAAAGGCAGGGTACTCAGCCCCAGCATTTT. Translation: CASSLERQGTQPQHF.

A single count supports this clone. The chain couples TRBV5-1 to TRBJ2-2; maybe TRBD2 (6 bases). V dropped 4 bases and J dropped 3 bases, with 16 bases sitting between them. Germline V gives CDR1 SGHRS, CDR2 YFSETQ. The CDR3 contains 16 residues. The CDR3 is CASSPTAGLDTGELFF. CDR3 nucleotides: TGCGCCAGCAGCCCAACCGCGGGGTTAGACACCGGGGAGCTGTTTTTT.

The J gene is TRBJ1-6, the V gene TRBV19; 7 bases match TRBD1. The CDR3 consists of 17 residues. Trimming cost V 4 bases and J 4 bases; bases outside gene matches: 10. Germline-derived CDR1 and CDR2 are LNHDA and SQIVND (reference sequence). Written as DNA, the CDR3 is TGTGCCAGTAGTACGTTATCGGGACAGAGATATAATTCACCCCTCCACTTT. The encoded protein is CASSTLSGQRYNSPLHF.

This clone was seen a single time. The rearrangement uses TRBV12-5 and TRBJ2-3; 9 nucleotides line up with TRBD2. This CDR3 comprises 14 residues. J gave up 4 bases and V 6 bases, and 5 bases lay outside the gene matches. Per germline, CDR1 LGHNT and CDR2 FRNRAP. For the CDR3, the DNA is TGTGCTAGTGGACGTAGCGGGAGCTCAGATACGCAGTATTTT. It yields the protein CASGRSGSSDTQYF.

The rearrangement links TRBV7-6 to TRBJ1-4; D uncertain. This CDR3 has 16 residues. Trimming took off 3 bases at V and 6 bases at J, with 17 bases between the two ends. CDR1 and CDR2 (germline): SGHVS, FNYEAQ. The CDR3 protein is CASSFSVGGLDEKLFF. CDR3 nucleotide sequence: TGTGCCAGCAGCTTTAGTGTAGGAGGCTTAGATGAAAAACTGTTTTTT.

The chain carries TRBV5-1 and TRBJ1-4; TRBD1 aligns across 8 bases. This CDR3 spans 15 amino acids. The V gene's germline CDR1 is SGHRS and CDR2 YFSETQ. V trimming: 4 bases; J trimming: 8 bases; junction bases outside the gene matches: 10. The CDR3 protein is CASSAGTGAFEKLFF. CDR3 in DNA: TGCGCCAGCAGCGCCGGGACAGGAGCTTTCGAAAAACTGTTTTTT.

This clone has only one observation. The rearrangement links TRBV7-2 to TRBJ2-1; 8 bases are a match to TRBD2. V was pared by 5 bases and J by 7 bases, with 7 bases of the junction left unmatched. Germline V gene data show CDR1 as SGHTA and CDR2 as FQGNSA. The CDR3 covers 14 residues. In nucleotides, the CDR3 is TGTGCCAGCAGCCTCGGGGGGGCCGGGAATGAGCAGTTCTTC. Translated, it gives CASSLGGAGNEQFF.

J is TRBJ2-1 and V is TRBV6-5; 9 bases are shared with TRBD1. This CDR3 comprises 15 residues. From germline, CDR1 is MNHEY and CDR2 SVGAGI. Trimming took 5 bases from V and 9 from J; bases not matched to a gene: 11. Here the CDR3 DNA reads TGTGCCAGCAGTCAGGACAGGGGATTTCGGGGTGAGCAGTTCTTC. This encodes CASSQDRGFRGEQFF.

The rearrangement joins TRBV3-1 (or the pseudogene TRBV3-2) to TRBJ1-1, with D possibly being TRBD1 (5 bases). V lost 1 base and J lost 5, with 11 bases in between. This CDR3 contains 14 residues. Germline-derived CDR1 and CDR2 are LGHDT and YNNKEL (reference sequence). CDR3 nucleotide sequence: TGTGCCAGCAGCCAAGTCGGGGGGGAAACTGAAGCTTTCTTT. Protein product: CASSQVGGETEAFF.

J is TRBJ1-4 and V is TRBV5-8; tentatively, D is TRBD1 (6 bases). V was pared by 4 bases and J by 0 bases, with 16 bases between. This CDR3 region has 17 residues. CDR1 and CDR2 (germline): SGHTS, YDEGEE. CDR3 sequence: CASSPTGRYATNEKLFF. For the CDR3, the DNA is TGTGCCAGCAGCCCGACAGGCCGATATGCAACTAATGAAAAACTGTTTTTT.

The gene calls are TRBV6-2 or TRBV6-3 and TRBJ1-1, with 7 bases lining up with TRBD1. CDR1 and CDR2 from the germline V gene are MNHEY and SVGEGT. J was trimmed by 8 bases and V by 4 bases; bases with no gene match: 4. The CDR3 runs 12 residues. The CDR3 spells CASSSGQIEAFF. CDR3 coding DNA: TGTGCCAGCAGTTCGGGACAGATAGAAGCTTTCTTT.

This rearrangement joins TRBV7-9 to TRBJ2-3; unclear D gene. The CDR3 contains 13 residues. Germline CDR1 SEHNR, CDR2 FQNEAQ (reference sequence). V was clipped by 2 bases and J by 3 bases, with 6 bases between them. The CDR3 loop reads CASSLIQTDTQYF. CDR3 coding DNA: TGTGCCAGCAGCTTAATCCAAACAGATACGCAGTATTTT. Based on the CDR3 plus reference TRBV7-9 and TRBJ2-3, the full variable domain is DTGVSQNPRHKITKRGQNVTFRCDPISEHNRLYWYRQTLGQGPEFLTYFQNEAQLEKSRLLSDRFSAERPKGSFSTLEIQRTEQGDSAMYLCASSLIQTDTQYFGPGTRLTVL.

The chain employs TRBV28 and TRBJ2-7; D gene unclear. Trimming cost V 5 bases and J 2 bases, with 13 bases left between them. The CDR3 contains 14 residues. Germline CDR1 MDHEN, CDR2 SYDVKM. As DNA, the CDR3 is TGTGCCAGCAGTCCTCTGTATTTTACCTACGAGCAGTACTTC. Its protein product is CASSPLYFTYEQYF. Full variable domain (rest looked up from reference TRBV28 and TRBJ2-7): DVKVTQSSRYLVKRTGEKVFLECVQDMDHENMFWYRQDPGLGLRLIYFSYDVKMKEKGDIPEGYSVSREKKERFSLILESASTNQTSMYLCASSPLYFTYEQYFGPGTRLTVT.

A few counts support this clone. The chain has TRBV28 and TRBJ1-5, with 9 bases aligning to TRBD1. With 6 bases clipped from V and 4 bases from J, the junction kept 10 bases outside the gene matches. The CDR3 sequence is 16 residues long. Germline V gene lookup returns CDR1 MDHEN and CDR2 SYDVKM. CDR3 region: CASSTWGQGPNQPQHF. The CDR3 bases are TGTGCCAGCAGCACTTGGGGACAGGGACCAAATCAGCCCCAGCATTTT.

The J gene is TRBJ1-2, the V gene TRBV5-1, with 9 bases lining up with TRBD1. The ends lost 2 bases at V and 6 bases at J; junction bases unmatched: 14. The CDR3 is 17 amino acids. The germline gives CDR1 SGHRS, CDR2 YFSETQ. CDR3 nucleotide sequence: TGCGCCAGCAGCTTAAAACCCACGATACAGGGGGCTCATGGCTACACCTTC. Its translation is CASSLKPTIQGAHGYTF.

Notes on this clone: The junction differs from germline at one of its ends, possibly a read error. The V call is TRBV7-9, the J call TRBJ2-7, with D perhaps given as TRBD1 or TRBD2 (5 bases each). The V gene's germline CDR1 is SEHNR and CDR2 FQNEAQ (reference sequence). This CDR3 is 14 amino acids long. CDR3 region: CASSIATVPYEQYF. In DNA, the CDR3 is TGTGCCAGCAGCATAGCGACAGTTCCCTACGAGCAGTACTTC.

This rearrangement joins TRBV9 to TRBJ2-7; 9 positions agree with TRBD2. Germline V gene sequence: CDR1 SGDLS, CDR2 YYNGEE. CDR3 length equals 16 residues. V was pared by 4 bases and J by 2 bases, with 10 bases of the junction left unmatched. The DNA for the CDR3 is TGTGCCAGCAGCATCCAATCTAGCGGGGCCACCTACGAGCAGTACTTC. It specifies CASSIQSSGATYEQYF.

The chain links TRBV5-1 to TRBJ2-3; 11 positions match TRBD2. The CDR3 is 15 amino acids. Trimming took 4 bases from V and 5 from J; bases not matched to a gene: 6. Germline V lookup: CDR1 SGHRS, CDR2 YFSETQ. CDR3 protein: CASSLTSGIQDTQYF. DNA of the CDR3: TGCGCCAGCAGCCTGACTAGCGGGATTCAAGATACGCAGTATTTT.

CDR3 sequence reads: CSRSNRQGQPQHF. The CDR3 region has the DNA TGTTCACGCAGCAATAGGCAGGGTCAGCCCCAGCATTTT. The chain is built from TRBV10-3 and TRBJ1-5, with D tentatively TRBD1 (5 bases). This CDR3 contains 13 residues. Germline CDR1 and CDR2: ENHRY and SYGVKD.

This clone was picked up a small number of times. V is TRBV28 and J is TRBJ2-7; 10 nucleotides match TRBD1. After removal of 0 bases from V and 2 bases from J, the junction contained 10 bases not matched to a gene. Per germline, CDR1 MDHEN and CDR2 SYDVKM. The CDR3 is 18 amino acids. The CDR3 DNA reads TGTGCCAGCAGTTTATGGCCTCTTATGGGGACAGGGGCCTACGAGCAGTACTTC. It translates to CASSLWPLMGTGAYEQYF.